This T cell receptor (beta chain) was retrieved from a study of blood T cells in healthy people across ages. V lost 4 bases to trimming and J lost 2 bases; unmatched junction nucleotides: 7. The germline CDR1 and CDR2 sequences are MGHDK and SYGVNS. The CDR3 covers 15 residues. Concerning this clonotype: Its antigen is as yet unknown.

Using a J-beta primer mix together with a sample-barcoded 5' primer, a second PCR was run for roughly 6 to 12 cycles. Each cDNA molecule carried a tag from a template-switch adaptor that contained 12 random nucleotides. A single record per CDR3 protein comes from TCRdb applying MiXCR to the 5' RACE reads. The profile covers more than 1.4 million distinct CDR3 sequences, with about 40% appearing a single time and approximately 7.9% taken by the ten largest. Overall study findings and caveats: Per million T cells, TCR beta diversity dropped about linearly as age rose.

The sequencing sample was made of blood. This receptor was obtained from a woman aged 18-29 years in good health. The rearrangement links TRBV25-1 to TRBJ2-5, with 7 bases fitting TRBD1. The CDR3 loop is CASSGLGTAQETQYF. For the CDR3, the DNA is TGTGCCAGCAGTGGGCTCGGGACAGCACAAGAGACCCAGTACTTC.